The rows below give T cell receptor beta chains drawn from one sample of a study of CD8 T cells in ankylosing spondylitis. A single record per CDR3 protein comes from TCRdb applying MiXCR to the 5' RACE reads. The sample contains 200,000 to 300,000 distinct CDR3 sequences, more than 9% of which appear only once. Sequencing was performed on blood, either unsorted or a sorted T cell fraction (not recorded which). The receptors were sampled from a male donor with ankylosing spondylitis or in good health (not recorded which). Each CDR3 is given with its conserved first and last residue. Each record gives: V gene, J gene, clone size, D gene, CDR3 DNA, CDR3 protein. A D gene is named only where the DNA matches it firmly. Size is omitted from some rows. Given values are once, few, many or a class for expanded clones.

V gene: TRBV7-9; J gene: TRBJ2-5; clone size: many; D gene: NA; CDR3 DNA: TGTGCCAGCAGTCGTAGCCCGGAAGAGACCCAGTACTTC; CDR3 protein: CASSRSPEETQYF
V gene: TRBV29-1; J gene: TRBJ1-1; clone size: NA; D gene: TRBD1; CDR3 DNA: TGCAGCGTCCCCCCAGGGGGGGCTCGGATGAACACTGAAGCTTTCTTT; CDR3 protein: CSVPPGGARMNTEAFF
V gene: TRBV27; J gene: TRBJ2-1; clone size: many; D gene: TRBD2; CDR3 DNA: TGTGCCAGCAGTCCCCGACTAGCCTACTCCTGCAATGAGCAGTTCTTC; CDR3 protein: CASSPRLAYSCNEQFF
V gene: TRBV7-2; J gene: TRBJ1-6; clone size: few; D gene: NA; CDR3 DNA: TGTGCCAGCCGTCCCGGCGACAGTTATAATTCACCCCTCCACTTT; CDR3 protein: CASRPGDSYNSPLHF
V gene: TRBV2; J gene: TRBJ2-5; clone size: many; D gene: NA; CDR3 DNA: TGTGCCAGCAGTGCAGGGTTACAAGAGACCCAGTACTTC; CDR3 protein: CASSAGLQETQYF
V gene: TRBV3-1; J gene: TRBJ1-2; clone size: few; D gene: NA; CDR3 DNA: TGTGCCAGCAGCCAAGTAGGTCCCGGGAGCCTCTACACCTTC; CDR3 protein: CASSQVGPGSLYTF
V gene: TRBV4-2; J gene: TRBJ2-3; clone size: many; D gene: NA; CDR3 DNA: TGTGCCAGCAGCCAAGAGATGGGTACGCAGTATTTT; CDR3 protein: CASSQEMGTQYF
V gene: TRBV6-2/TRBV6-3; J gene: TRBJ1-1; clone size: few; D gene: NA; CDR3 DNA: TGTGCCAGCAGTTACGCGGGGCAGGATGAAGCTTTCTTT; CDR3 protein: CASSYAGQDEAFF
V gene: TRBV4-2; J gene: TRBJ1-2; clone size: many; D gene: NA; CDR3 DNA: TGTGCCAGCAGCCAGAGTCTTTTGAAAAACTATGGCTACACCTTC; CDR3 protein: CASSQSLLKNYGYTF
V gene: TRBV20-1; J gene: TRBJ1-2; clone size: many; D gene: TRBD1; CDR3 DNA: TGCAGTGCTAGAAATTACAGGGGTCCCTCTGGCTACACCTTC; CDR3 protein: CSARNYRGPSGYTF
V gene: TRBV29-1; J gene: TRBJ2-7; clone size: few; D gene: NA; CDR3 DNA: TGCAGCGTTGAATTGGTACAGGGAACCTACGAGCAGTACTTC; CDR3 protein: CSVELVQGTYEQYF
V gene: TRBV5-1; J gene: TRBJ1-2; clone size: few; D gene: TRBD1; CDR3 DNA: TGCGCCAGCAGCCCCGGGACAGTGCCTCTATATGGCTACACCTTC; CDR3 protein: CASSPGTVPLYGYTF
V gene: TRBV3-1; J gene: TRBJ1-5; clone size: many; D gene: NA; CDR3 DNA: TGTGCCAGCAGCCAAGGCGTTTATAGCAATCAGCCCCAGCATTTT; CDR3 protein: CASSQGVYSNQPQHF
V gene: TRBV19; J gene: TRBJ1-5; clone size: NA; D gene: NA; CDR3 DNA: TGTGCCAGTAGTACCCTCAGCGGTGGAAATCAGCCCCAGCATTTT; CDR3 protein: CASSTLSGGNQPQHF
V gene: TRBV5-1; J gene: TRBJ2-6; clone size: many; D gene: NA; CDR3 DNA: TGCGCCAGCAGCGCGGACATGCACTTCTCTGGGGCCAACGTCCTGACTTTC; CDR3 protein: CASSADMHFSGANVLTF
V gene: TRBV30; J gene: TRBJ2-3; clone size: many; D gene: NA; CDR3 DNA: TGTGCCTGGAGTGTTCCGGTCAGCACAGATACGCAGTATTTT; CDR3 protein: CAWSVPVSTDTQYF
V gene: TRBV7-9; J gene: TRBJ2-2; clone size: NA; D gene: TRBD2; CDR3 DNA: TGTGTCAGCAGGGTAGCGGGAGCGAACTCCGGGGAGCTGTTTTTT; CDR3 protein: CVSRVAGANSGELFF
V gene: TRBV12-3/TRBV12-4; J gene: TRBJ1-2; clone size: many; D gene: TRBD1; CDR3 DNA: TGTGCCAGCAGGTCGGGACAGATTTATGGCTACACCTTC; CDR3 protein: CASRSGQIYGYTF
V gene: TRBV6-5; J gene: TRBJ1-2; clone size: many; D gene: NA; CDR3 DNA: TGTGCCAGCAGTTACGGGCGGAACTATGGCTACACCTTC; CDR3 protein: CASSYGRNYGYTF
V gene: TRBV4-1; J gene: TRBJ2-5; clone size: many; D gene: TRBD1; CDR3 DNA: TGCGCCAGCAGTCCCAGCACGACAGGGTCTAAAGAGACCCAGTACTTC; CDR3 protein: CASSPSTTGSKETQYF
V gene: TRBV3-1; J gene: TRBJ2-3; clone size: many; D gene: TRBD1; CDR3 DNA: TGTGCCAGCAGCCTTTCGGGACAGGGCCAATTTAGCACAGATACGCAGTATTTT; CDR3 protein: CASSLSGQGQFSTDTQYF
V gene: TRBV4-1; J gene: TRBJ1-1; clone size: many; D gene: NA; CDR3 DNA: TGCGCCAGCGGCTCTAAGGGGAGGGATGAAGCTTTCTTT; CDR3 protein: CASGSKGRDEAFF
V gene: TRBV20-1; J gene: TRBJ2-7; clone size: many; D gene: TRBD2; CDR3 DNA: TGCAGTGCTAGAGGACTAGCATACGAGCAGTACTTC; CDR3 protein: CSARGLAYEQYF